Listed here are 21 T cell receptor beta chains from one sample, sequenced in a study of blood T cell repertoires in COVID-19. Here immunoSEQ multiplex PCR was the method, and the copy in TCRdb shows in-frame clones only, minus some. Of under 350,000 clones detected, approximately 86% appear once; the ten largest clones hold under 3%. The source material was PBMCs or T cells enriched from blood (not recorded which). The source is a woman under 30 who had recovered from COVID-19.

CDR3 sequence reads: CASSVGTVFYGYTF. CDR3 DNA: TGTGCCAGCAGCGTCGGGACAGTATTCTATGGCTACACCTTC. V gene TRBV5-8 combines with J gene TRBJ1-2; TRBD1 agrees at 7 bases. Germline loops: CDR1 SGHTS, CDR2 YDEGEE. The CDR3 length is 14 residues. Unmatched junction bases numbered 7, after V lost 4 bases and J lost 4 bases.

The J gene is TRBJ2-3, the V gene TRBV7-8, with TRBD1 as a possible D gene (6 bases). CDR3 size: 16 residues. Germline loops: CDR1 SGHVS, CDR2 FQNEAQ. V dropped 3 bases and J dropped 4 bases, with 17 bases sitting between them. CDR3 region: CASSLNVRGDSDTQYF. The CDR3 DNA follows: TGTGCCAGCAGCTTGAACGTCAGGGGAGATTCAGATACGCAGTATTTT.

The V gene is TRBV27, the J gene TRBJ2-1, with D maybe TRBD1 (6 bases). Germline V gene lookup returns CDR1 MNHEY and CDR2 SMNVEV (reference sequence). V was pared by 5 bases and J by 7 bases, with 15 bases between. The CDR3 covers 14 residues. CDR3 DNA: TGTGCCAGCAGTCTCCGGACAGTGGGTAATGAGCAGTTCTTC. Translating it yields CASSLRTVGNEQFF.

The chain employs TRBV5-5 and TRBJ2-7, with 7 bases lining up with TRBD2. The length of the CDR3 is 15 residues. V dropped 0 bases and J dropped 2; count of bases not matched to a gene: 5. Germline CDR1 reads SGHKS; CDR2 reads YYEKEE (reference sequence). The CDR3 region is CASSLGLAEPYEQYF. The CDR3 DNA is TGTGCCAGCAGCTTGGGGCTAGCGGAACCCTACGAGCAGTACTTC.

The J gene is TRBJ2-3, the V gene TRBV18; 8 positions match TRBD2. Unmatched junction bases numbered 3, after V lost 1 base and J lost 3 bases. This CDR3 is 15 amino acids long. The germline V gene encodes CDR1 KGHSH and CDR2 LQKENI. As DNA, the CDR3 is TGTGCCAGCTCACCACGAGCGGGGGCGACAGATACGCAGTATTTT. Amino acids: CASSPRAGATDTQYF.

The CDR3 nucleotides read TGTGCCTGGAGTTTCGGGGGGTGGTATGAGCAGTTCTTC. Protein product: CAWSFGGWYEQFF. The chain carries TRBV30 and TRBJ2-1, with 7 bases matching TRBD2. V lost 2 bases, J lost 8 bases, and 6 bases stayed unmatched. The CDR3 length is 13 residues. Germline assignment: CDR1 GTSNPN and CDR2 SVGIG (reference sequence).

The chain has TRBV10-2 and TRBJ2-5, with 9 nucleotides matching TRBD1. V was clipped by 5 bases and J by 5 bases; unmatched bases: 6. CDR1 and CDR2 from the germline V gene are WSHSY and SAAADI. This CDR3 is 14 amino acids long. In nucleotides, the CDR3 is TGCGCCAGCAGTCCACAGGGGGCTTGGGAGACCCAGTACTTC. This translates into CASSPQGAWETQYF.

This clone showed up just once. The chain carries TRBV11-2 and TRBJ2-1, with 7 bases identical to TRBD2. The CDR3 has 15 amino acids. Trimming cost V 7 bases and J 4 bases; bases outside gene matches: 10. Germline V gene sequence: CDR1 SGHAT, CDR2 FQNNGV. This CDR3 is CASIAGRGEYNEQFF. CDR3 DNA sequence: TGTGCCAGCATCGCCGGACGGGGGGAATACAATGAGCAGTTCTTC.

This clone was picked up a small number of times. This rearrangement joins TRBV18 to TRBJ1-4, with TRBD1 identical over 11 bases. J gave up 7 bases and V 3 bases, and 7 bases lay outside the gene matches. The CDR3 sequence is 16 residues long. Germline lookup yields CDR1 KGHSH and CDR2 LQKENI. The CDR3 sequence: CASSPSPDRGPEKLFF. The CDR3 DNA follows: TGTGCCAGCTCACCGTCCCCGGACAGGGGGCCTGAAAAACTGTTTTTT.

This clone came up once. The chain employs TRBV25-1 and TRBJ2-3; perhaps TRBD2 as D (5 bases). The CDR3 consists of 14 residues. V lost 4 bases to trimming and J lost 4 bases, with 12 bases between them. The germline V gene encodes CDR1 MGHDK and CDR2 SYGVNS. The CDR3: CASSGGPAPDTQYF. The DNA of the CDR3 is TGTGCCAGCAGTGGCGGGCCAGCCCCAGATACGCAGTATTTT.

This sequence joins TRBV5-4 and TRBJ1-1, with 10 bases fitting TRBD1. CDR3 size: 16 residues. The ends lost 3 bases at V and 3 bases at J; junction bases unmatched: 8. CDR1 and CDR2 (germline): SGHNT, YYREEE (reference sequence). CDR3 DNA sequence: TGTGCCAGCAGCTCAAGGACAGGGGGTTTTTACACTGAAGCTTTCTTT. As protein: CASSSRTGGFYTEAFF.

The chain links TRBV29-1 to TRBJ2-4; 8 bases line up with TRBD1. The CDR3 has 13 residues. The V gene's germline CDR1 is SQVTM and CDR2 ANQGSEA. V lost 2 bases to trimming and J lost 8 bases; unmatched junction nucleotides: 5. In DNA form, the CDR3 reads TGCAGCGTTGAACAGGGGGCGTCGGACATTCAGTACTTC. As protein: CSVEQGASDIQYF.

The chain recombines TRBV11-2 with TRBJ1-4; 12 bases agree with TRBD1. Germline V gene sequence: CDR1 SGHAT, CDR2 FQNNGV. Germline trimming cut 4 bases from V and 8 bases from J; bases unmatched to any gene: 2. CDR3 length equals 14 residues. The CDR3 nucleotides read TGTGCCAGCAGCTCCGGGACAGGGGGCGAAAAACTGTTTTTT. Amino acids: CASSSGTGGEKLFF.

The rearrangement joins TRBV28 to TRBJ1-3; tentative D call: TRBD1 (6 bases). The V gene's germline CDR1 is MDHEN and CDR2 SYDVKM. The length of the CDR3 is 16 residues. The V and J ends lost 5 bases and 2 bases respectively, with 16 bases between them. As DNA, the CDR3 is TGTGCCAGCAGTACATACAGGGTTTTCGCTGGAAACACCATATATTTT. As protein: CASSTYRVFAGNTIYF.

This sequence joins TRBV12-3 or TRBV12-4 and TRBJ1-4; D is undetermined. V gave up 4 bases and J gave up 7 bases, with 4 bases separating them. This CDR3 region has 11 residues. The chain's CDR3 is CASSWAEKLFF. CDR3 bases: TGTGCCAGCAGTTGGGCTGAAAAACTGTTTTTT.

In DNA, the CDR3 is TGTGCCAGCAGCAAAGCGGACAGGGATTACGAGCAGTACTTC. It specifies CASSKADRDYEQYF. The chain employs TRBV21-1 and TRBJ2-7; the tabulated D call, TRBD1, remains unverified against the DNA. TRBV21-1 is designated a pseudogene. This CDR3 has 14 amino acids.

This chain uses TRBV9 with TRBJ1-5, with D hard to call. V lost 4 bases and J 0 bases, leaving 32 bases between the germline ends. Germline CDR1 and CDR2: SGDLS and YYNGEE. This CDR3 is built from 22 residues. The chain's CDR3 is CASSTQEPEASNYRDSNQPQHF. CDR3 coding DNA: TGTGCCAGCAGCACCCAGGAGCCGGAGGCGTCAAATTATCGGGATAGCAATCAGCCCCAGCATTTT. Complete variable domain (other parts from reference TRBV9 and TRBJ1-5): DSGVTQTPKHLITATGQRVTLRCSPRSGDLSVYWYQQSLDQGLQFLIQYYNGEERAKGNILERFSAQQFPDLHSELNLSSLELGDSALYFCASSTQEPEASNYRDSNQPQHFGDGTRLSIL.

This clone occurred once. For the CDR3, the DNA is TGTGCCACCAATACGCGTGCTGAAGCTTTCTTT. It encodes CATNTRAEAFF. This sequence joins TRBV2 and TRBJ1-1; D is unresolved. Trimming pared 10 bases from V and 6 bases from J, leaving 12 bases between. This CDR3 has 11 amino acids. CDR1 SNHLY and CDR2 FYNNEI come from the germline V gene.

The chain employs TRBV27 and TRBJ1-6; unclear D gene. The length of the CDR3 is 17 residues. Germline-derived CDR1 and CDR2 are MNHEY and SMNVEV (reference sequence). With 0 bases removed from V and 7 bases from J, the gap between germline ends came to 16 bases. The CDR3 DNA sequence: TGTGCCAGCAGTTTATCGTTCGTTGGAGGGCCCAATTCACCCCTCCACTTT. Amino acid sequence: CASSLSFVGGPNSPLHF.

This chain links TRBV7-2 with TRBJ2-3, with TRBD2 matching over 8 bases. The CDR3 has 14 residues. Germline V gives CDR1 SGHTA, CDR2 FQGNSA. Trimming cost V 2 bases and J 9 bases; bases outside gene matches: 7. CDR3 in amino acids: CASSLNGRAGTQYF. CDR3 sequence (DNA): TGTGCCAGCAGCTTAAACGGGAGGGCCGGGACGCAGTATTTT.

J is TRBJ2-1 and V is TRBV27; no reliable D call. Germline assignment: CDR1 MNHEY and CDR2 SMNVEV (reference sequence). Trimming removed 2 bases at V and 5 bases at J, with 13 bases between. This CDR3 is 15 amino acids long. CDR3 nucleotides: TGTGCCAGCAGTTTACTAGGTTCCCCCAACAATGAGCAGTTCTTC. Its protein product is CASSLLGSPNNEQFF.